Each of the 16 T cell receptor beta chains below was sequenced from the same sample in a study of T cell responses to AZD1222 COVID-19 vaccine (dated by TCRdb to the early 2020s). Explained via the paper, the time point label denotes: baseline before first vaccination. The library was generated by the immunoSEQ multiplex PCR assay. TCRdb holds this immuneACCESS table with in-frame rearrangements only. Some clones are missing; in checked studies, unresolved V genes explain under half, and the rest has no known cause. Across this sample there are about 150,000 clones, with 88% seen only once. The ten top clones hold 2.5% to 4% of the sample. The sample was peripheral blood, taken on day 0 of AZD1222 vaccination. All receptors derive from an adult in good health.

This chain uses TRBV6-5 with TRBJ1-1; D not certain. The CDR3 is made up of 12 amino acids. Germline-derived CDR1 and CDR2 are MNHEY and SVGAGI. Trimming removed 6 bases at V and 2 bases at J, with 7 bases between. Here the CDR3 reads CASRGRNTEAFF. The CDR3 nucleotides are TGTGCCAGCAGGGGTCGAAACACTGAAGCTTTCTTT.

The V gene is TRBV13, the J gene TRBJ2-7, with D tentatively TRBD1 (6 bases). V was shortened by 5 bases and J by 4 bases, with 9 bases between the two germline ends. The CDR3 has 12 residues. CDR1 and CDR2 (germline): PRHDT, FYEKMQ (reference sequence). The CDR3 reads CASSPQGYEQYF. CDR3 nucleotides: TGTGCCAGCAGCCCACAGGGTTACGAGCAGTACTTC.

The chain employs TRBV6-5 and TRBJ1-5, with a possible D match to TRBD1 (5 bases). The germline V and J ends were trimmed by 2 bases and 9 bases, with 14 bases remaining between them. Germline CDR1 MNHEY, CDR2 SVGAGI. The CDR3 is 14 residues long. The CDR3 DNA is TGTGCCAGCAGTTACGGAGGGGACTCGGGGCCCCAGCATTTT. Amino acid sequence: CASSYGGDSGPQHF.

The rearrangement links TRBV5-1 to TRBJ1-2; TRBD1 matches 7 bases. Germline V gene data show CDR1 as SGHRS and CDR2 as YFSETQ. Germline trimming cut 2 bases from V and 0 bases from J; bases unmatched to any gene: 4. The CDR3 covers 15 residues. CDR3 sequence reads: CASSLTTGANYGYTF. The CDR3, as DNA: TGCGCCAGCAGCTTAACCACAGGGGCTAACTATGGCTACACCTTC.

The CDR3 DNA sequence: TGTGCCAGCAGTTGGCGGCGGACTAGCGGGACCACAGATACGCAGTATTTT. Amino acid sequence: CASSWRRTSGTTDTQYF. This chain links TRBV2 with TRBJ2-3, with 12 bases fitting TRBD2. Germline CDR1 is SNHLY and CDR2 is FYNNEI. The length of the CDR3 is 17 residues. The V segment lost 5 bases and the J segment 2 bases; nucleotides outside the gene matches: 8. The complete variable domain, with remaining parts taken from reference TRBV2 and TRBJ2-3, reads EPEVTQTPSHQVTQMGQEVILRCVPISNHLYFYWYRQILGQKVEFLVSFYNNEISEKSEIFDDQFSVERPDGSNFTLKIRSTKLEDSAMYFCASSWRRTSGTTDTQYFGPGTRLTVL.

The rearrangement joins TRBV19 to TRBJ1-5; possibly TRBD1 for D (6 bases). The V and J ends lost 4 bases and 0 bases respectively, with 10 bases between them. Per the germline V gene, CDR1 is LNHDA and CDR2 is SQIVND (reference sequence). The CDR3 consists of 15 residues. The DNA of the CDR3 is TGTGCCAGTAGTACCCAGGGGTATAGCAATCAGCCCCAGCATTTT. It specifies CASSTQGYSNQPQHF.

J is TRBJ2-7 and V is TRBV5-4, with TRBD2 identical over 9 bases. There are 15 residues in the CDR3. Looked up from germline, CDR1 is SGHNT and CDR2 is YYREEE (reference sequence). The V and J ends lost 4 bases and 3 bases, in that order; junction bases with no gene match: 8. DNA for the CDR3: TGTGCCAGCAGCCGCAGCGGGGGGAAGGACTACGAGCAGTACTTC. Its protein product is CASSRSGGKDYEQYF.

The genes are TRBV28 and TRBJ1-3; perhaps TRBD1 as D (5 bases). The CDR3 has 16 residues. V lost 6 bases, J lost 2 bases, and 17 bases lay in between. CDR1 and CDR2 (germline): MDHEN, SYDVKM. In DNA, the CDR3 is TGTGCCAGCAGCCCCGCATGGGGGGGGGCTGGAAACACCATATATTTT. Translation gives CASSPAWGGAGNTIYF.

The chain is built from TRBV3-1 (or the pseudogene TRBV3-2) and TRBJ2-2; maybe TRBD1 (5 bases). The V gene's germline CDR1 is LGHDT and CDR2 YNNKEL (reference sequence). The CDR3 is made up of 13 amino acids. Trimming removed 5 bases at V and 7 bases at J, with 11 bases between. The CDR3 nucleotides are TGTGCCAGCAGCTATAAGACAGTCGGGGAGCTGTTTTTT. Translation: CASSYKTVGELFF.

The chain carries TRBV7-2 and TRBJ1-1; no firm D call. The CDR3 loop spans 14 amino acids. V gave up 5 bases and J gave up 1 base, with 11 bases separating them. Per the germline V gene, CDR1 is SGHTA and CDR2 is FQGNSA. The CDR3 region is CASSAGRGNTEAFF. The CDR3 DNA reads TGTGCCAGCAGCGCAGGACGGGGGAACACTGAAGCTTTCTTT.

The chain uses TRBV15 and TRBJ1-2; no definite D call. The CDR3 extends over 14 amino acids. From germline, CDR1 is LNHNV and CDR2 YYDKDF (reference sequence). Trimming left V 3 bases short and J 6 bases short, with 14 bases between. DNA of the CDR3: TGTGCCACCAGCAGCCGCCGACAATTCCATGGCTACACCTTC. This sequence encodes CATSSRRQFHGYTF.

V and J are TRBV6-5 and TRBJ1-4; 7 nucleotides match TRBD1. Germline V gene sequence: CDR1 MNHEY, CDR2 SVGAGI. V shed 7 bases and J 4 bases; nucleotides not matched to a gene: 6. The CDR3 is 14 amino acids. The CDR3 DNA follows: TGTGCCAGCAATGGACAGGAAGATAATGAAAAACTGTTTTTT. It encodes CASNGQEDNEKLFF.

This clone was counted once. The chain is built from TRBV3-1 (or the pseudogene TRBV3-2) and TRBJ2-3; 8 bases are shared with TRBD1. CDR3 length: 14 residues. Germline V gene sequence: CDR1 LGHDT, CDR2 YNNKEL (reference sequence). V trimming: 6 bases; J trimming: 3 bases; junction bases outside the gene matches: 5. The CDR3 nucleotides read TGTGCCAGCAGAGAGACAGGGGAAACAGATACGCAGTATTTT. It encodes CASRETGETDTQYF.

The chain combines TRBV28 with TRBJ2-3; D might be TRBD1 (6 bases). Germline CDR1 MDHEN, CDR2 SYDVKM. The CDR3 loop spans 14 amino acids. Trimming stripped 5 bases from V and 6 bases from J, with 15 bases between. The CDR3 DNA reads as TGTGCCAGCAGTCGGAACAGGGATGGGGATACGCAGTATTTT. Translating it yields CASSRNRDGDTQYF.

J is TRBJ2-7 and V is TRBV28; possibly TRBD1 or TRBD2 for D (6 bases each). The CDR3 loop spans 14 amino acids. Germline V gene data show CDR1 as MDHEN and CDR2 as SYDVKM. The V gene lost 2 bases and the J gene lost 6 bases, with 14 bases spanning the gap. The CDR3: CASSLTPGGGEQYF. The CDR3 bases are TGTGCCAGCAGTTTAACGCCCGGGGGCGGCGAGCAGTACTTC. Supplemented by reference TRBV28 and TRBJ2-7, the full variable domain reads DVKVTQSSRYLVKRTGEKVFLECVQDMDHENMFWYRQDPGLGLRLIYFSYDVKMKEKGDIPEGYSVSREKKERFSLILESASTNQTSMYLCASSLTPGGGEQYFGPGTRLTVT.

This chain joins TRBV21-1 and TRBJ1-5. TRBV21-1 is flagged as a pseudogene. This CDR3 is 18 amino acids long. The CDR3 protein is CASSAEHIPFVAISPQHF. CDR3 in DNA: TGTGCCAGCAGCGCAGAGCACATACCGTTCGTGGCGATCAGCCCCCAGCATTTT.